This T cell receptor beta chain stems from a study of blood T cells in healthy people across ages. Broader study findings: Estimated diversity across one million T cells was deemed an underestimate. A strong correlation was found between TCR beta diversity and the percentage of naive T cells.

It was with a sample-barcoded 5' primer and a J-beta primer mix that a second PCR of roughly 7 to 12 cycles was run. TCRdb reprocessed the 5' RACE reads via MiXCR and lists one record per CDR3 protein. The sample gives around 580,000 distinct CDR3 sequences, more than 45% of which show up once; roughly 25% is in the top ten. The V end was cut by 0 bases, the J end by 3 bases, with 12 bases between. CDR1 and CDR2 (germline): MNHEY, SVGEGT. The CDR3 is made up of 15 amino acids. A note on this clonotype: Its specificity is not known.

The chain has TRBV6-2 or TRBV6-3 and TRBJ2-7; maybe TRBD2 (6 bases). The clonotype originates from a man aged 80 or over in good health. Input material: blood. The chain's CDR3 is CASSYSEGLGYEQYF. DNA of the CDR3: TGTGCCAGCAGTTACTCGGAGGGCTTGGGCTACGAGCAGTACTTC.